This T cell receptor (beta chain) emerged from a study of blood T cell repertoires in COVID-19. Study as a whole: COVID-19 samples, acute and convalescent, were from the United States, Italy and Spain. T cells, B-cell-depleted T cells, or PBMCs provided the cDNA or gDNA that served as material.

V was shortened by 2 bases and J by 0 bases, with 8 bases between the two germline ends. Germline V gene lookup returns CDR1 MNHNS and CDR2 SASEGT. This CDR3 comprises 15 residues. Original processing methods: Quantification of nucleated cells was approximated via reference gene primer amplification. Assay: immunoSEQ multiplex PCR; the TCRdb copy retains only in-frame clones and omits some. From that table come the V and J calls and clone size; the DNA was used to work out D and trimming. The table lists around 130,000 clones, about 74% of them singletons, with roughly 7.9% in the top ten. The specimen sequenced was peripheral blood. The sequence was collected from a human donor in a cohort sampled during active COVID-19. The genes are TRBV6-1 and TRBJ1-5; weak D call: TRBD1 (5 bases). The CDR3: CASSEWGDSNQPQHF. The CDR3, as DNA: TGTGCCAGCAGTGAATGGGGGGATAGCAATCAGCCCCAGCATTTT.